This T cell receptor (beta chain) was recovered during a study of T-cell memory formation after mild COVID-19. Whole-study context: Each donor largely had its own TCR clusters.

Overall study findings and caveats: Memory from before infection featured some responding clones, which suggests cross-reactive memory joined. Later expanders leaned CD4+, whereas day 15 to 85 contracting clones were balanced CD4/CD8.

This clonotype was seen a handful of times. The antigen remains undetermined. The germline CDR1 and CDR2 sequences are SQVTM and ANQGSEA. With V trimmed by 7 bases and J by 7 bases, 8 bases remained unmatched. The CDR3 is 14 amino acids. 5'RACE primed at constant segments yielded TCR alpha and TCR beta cDNA libraries bearing sample barcodes and UMIs. TCRdb processed the 5' RACE reads anew with MiXCR; each CDR3 protein has one entry. The sample shows roughly 170,000 distinct CDR3 sequences, over 20% of them seen only once. The gene calls are TRBV29-1 and TRBJ2-2; 11 bases are shared with TRBD2. Sequenced sample: PBMCs or a T cell subset sorted from them (not recorded which). This sequence was found in an adult woman who had mild COVID-19 (a few samples of this study predate the infection). Cell type and time point are not known. CDR3 sequence reads: CSALGTSGGGELFF. The CDR3, as DNA: TGCAGCGCGCTGGGGACTAGCGGAGGCGGGGAGCTGTTTTTT.